The 2 T cell receptor beta chains below come from one sample, sequenced in a study of cytomegalovirus exposure and HLA in healthy donors. The PCR contained 60 Vbeta and 13 Jbeta primers. The method was immunoSEQ multiplex PCR; TCRdb's version includes in-frame clones alone and lacks a portion of them. The table includes about 200,000 clones, more than 65% detected once. The source material was PBMCs. The receptors were gathered from a middle-aged man in good health and CMV-seropositive.

In this sample, this clone turned up once. This sequence joins TRBV7-2 and TRBJ2-1; the D gene is possibly TRBD2 (6 bases). V was pared by 1 base and J by 2 bases, with 12 bases between. The CDR3 runs 16 residues. CDR1 and CDR2 from the germline V gene are SGHTA and FQGNSA. CDR3 amino acids: CASSLDGTGPYNEQFF. As DNA, the CDR3 is TGTGCCAGCAGCTTAGACGGGACTGGGCCCTACAATGAGCAGTTCTTC.

The chain combines TRBV6-1 with TRBJ2-7; 11 bases align to TRBD1. This CDR3 spans 15 amino acids. The V gene end was trimmed by 6 bases and the J gene end by 0 bases; junction bases not matched to a gene: 4. CDR1 is MNHNS and CDR2 is SASEGT in the germline V gene. The CDR3 DNA follows: TGTGCCAGCAGCCTAGGGACAGGGGGCTCCTACGAGCAGTACTTC. Its translation: CASSLGTGGSYEQYF.